What follows are 30 T cell receptor beta chains derived from one specimen sequenced in a study of beta chain features in type 1 diabetes. Points from the study as a whole: Moderate yet significant TCRB CDR3 shortening was seen in Type 1 diabetes patients in all four CD4+ subsets.

The study reverse transcribed the entire isolated RNA, so it sequenced expressed TCRB transcripts. Profiled with immunoSEQ multiplex PCR; TCRdb holds only in-frame clones, not every one. The sample contains 100,000 to 150,000 clones, approximately 16% of which appear only once. No antigen has been assigned to these receptors. Material: central memory CD4+ T cells from blood. These receptors were obtained from a man aged 25 to 40 with type 1 diabetes.

The V and J genes are TRBV19 and TRBJ1-5; no clear D gene. This CDR3 comprises 12 residues. With 3 bases removed from V and 10 bases from J, the gap between germline ends came to 10 bases. The germline CDR1 and CDR2 sequences are LNHDA and SQIVND (reference sequence). In DNA form, the CDR3 reads TGTGCCAGTAGTATCGGGTATTATCCCCAGCATTTT. Its protein is CASSIGYYPQHF.

A note on this clone: This clone may be a read error of a much larger clone one base away. This chain joins TRBV5-1 and TRBJ2-6; a weak D match, TRBD1 (5 bases). Per the germline V gene, CDR1 is SGHRS and CDR2 is YFSETQ. The CDR3 has 16 residues. CDR3 loop: CASSPRQNSGANVPTF. CDR3 nucleotide sequence: TGCGCCAGCAGCCCCCGCCAGAACTCTGGGGCCAACGTCCCGACTTTC.

The rearrangement uses TRBV2 and TRBJ1-1; D not resolved. V was clipped by 7 bases and J by 3 bases, with 18 bases between them. Looked up from germline, CDR1 is SNHLY and CDR2 is FYNNEI. The CDR3 spans 15 residues. In DNA, the CDR3 is TGTGCCAGCAATGGGGTCCCCATGATTGACACTGAAGCTTTCTTT. It translates to CASNGVPMIDTEAFF. The full variable domain, with the rest looked up from reference TRBV2 and TRBJ1-1, is EPEVTQTPSHQVTQMGQEVILRCVPISNHLYFYWYRQILGQKVEFLVSFYNNEISEKSEIFDDQFSVERPDGSNFTLKIRSTKLEDSAMYFCASNGVPMIDTEAFFGQGTRLTVV.

V and J are TRBV7-3 and TRBJ2-5; 9 nucleotides match TRBD1. Germline CDR1 and CDR2: SGHTA and FQGTGA. Losses at the gene ends were 2 bases for V and 8 bases for J; bases not matched to a gene: 6. This CDR3 is 14 amino acids long. The CDR3 nucleotides are TGTGCCAGCAGCTTAGATGGACAGGGGAGTACCCAGTACTTC. Translated: CASSLDGQGSTQYF.

The table lists this clone with a few counts. CDR3 sequence (DNA): TGTGCCAGCAGTCCACGGGACGGCGGGGAGCTGTTTTTT. This gives the protein CASSPRDGGELFF. The V and J genes are TRBV6-1 and TRBJ2-2, with D possibly being TRBD1 or TRBD2 (5 bases each). The CDR3 covers 13 residues. Germline CDR1 MNHNS, CDR2 SASEGT. Trimming pared 5 bases from V and 7 bases from J, leaving 11 bases between.

This sequence joins TRBV7-2 and TRBJ1-1; D uncertain. Germline V gene lookup returns CDR1 SGHTA and CDR2 FQGNSA. The CDR3 is 14 amino acids. V shed 0 bases and J shed 4 bases, with 9 bases lying between them. As DNA, the CDR3 is TGTGCCAGCAGCTTAGCTACCGAAAGCACTGAAGCTTTCTTT. Translating gives CASSLATESTEAFF.

This clone was found a few times. The rearrangement uses TRBV11-3 and TRBJ1-1; D ambiguous. Germline V lookup: CDR1 SGHNT, CDR2 YENEEA. With 4 bases removed from V and 0 bases from J, the gap between germline ends came to 12 bases. CDR3 size: 15 residues. The CDR3: CASSSIGGMNTEAFF. DNA of the CDR3: TGTGCCAGCAGCTCAATCGGAGGTATGAACACTGAAGCTTTCTTT.

This clone was seen repeatedly, ten times or more. The chain employs TRBV6-5 and TRBJ1-3; maybe TRBD1 (6 bases). The V end lost 5 bases, the J end lost 2 bases, and 10 bases lay between the germline ends. Germline loops: CDR1 MNHEY, CDR2 SVGAGI. The CDR3 runs to 14 residues. Here the CDR3 reads CASSHTGTGNTIYF. In DNA, the CDR3 is TGTGCCAGCAGTCACACAGGGACTGGAAACACCATATATTTT.

This clone is labeled medium-sized. The chain carries TRBV2 and TRBJ1-4; unclear D gene. The CDR3 is 11 amino acids. Trimming took off 6 bases at V and 11 bases at J, with 10 bases between the two ends. CDR1 and CDR2 from the germline V gene are SNHLY and FYNNEI. Written as DNA, the CDR3 is TGTGCCAGCAGAGAGGATCGGAAACTGTTTTTT. This translates into CASREDRKLFF.

This clone was seen a few times. The chain employs TRBV9 and TRBJ1-4; D is unclear. CDR1 SGDLS and CDR2 YYNGEE come from the germline V gene. V lost 4 bases, J lost 3 bases, and 13 bases lay in between. This CDR3 is built from 15 residues. The CDR3 loop is CASSLEGVANEKLFF. DNA for the CDR3: TGTGCCAGCAGCCTCGAGGGTGTAGCTAATGAAAAACTGTTTTTT.

This clone was detected a few times. The CDR3 bases are TGTGCCAGCAGCTTACGGACAGGGGCTGAAAAACTGTTTTTT. It yields the protein CASSLRTGAEKLFF. The gene calls are TRBV7-9 and TRBJ1-4, with 9 nucleotides matching TRBD1. Germline V gene lookup returns CDR1 SEHNR and CDR2 FQNEAQ (reference sequence). CDR3 length: 14 residues. The J segment lost 7 bases and the V segment lost 2 bases, leaving 2 bases of the junction unmatched.

This clone was counted a few times. The gene calls are TRBV29-1 and TRBJ1-4; no clear D. Trimming took off 1 base at V and 8 bases at J, with 8 bases between the two ends. The CDR3 sequence is 12 residues long. In germline, CDR1 is SQVTM, CDR2 ANQGSEA. The CDR3 DNA reads TGCAGCGTTGAAGGGGGTGGGGAAAAACTGTTTTTT. Translation gives CSVEGGGEKLFF.

The chain joins TRBV4-3 to TRBJ1-2; possibly TRBD1 for D (6 bases). Germline CDR1 and CDR2: LGHNA and YSLEER. This CDR3 has 13 amino acids. The V end was cut by 5 bases, the J end by 8 bases, with 15 bases between. Here the CDR3 DNA reads TGCGCCAGCAGCTACGGCAGGACAGCCGGCTACACCTTC. It specifies CASSYGRTAGYTF.

The genes are TRBV7-2 and TRBJ2-3, with D unresolved. The CDR3 is 14 residues long. With 3 bases removed from V and 2 bases from J, the gap between germline ends came to 9 bases. The V gene's germline CDR1 is SGHTA and CDR2 FQGNSA. Here the CDR3 reads CASSLAGHTDTQYF. The CDR3 bases are TGTGCCAGCAGCTTGGCAGGCCACACAGATACGCAGTATTTT.

The chain joins TRBV2 to TRBJ2-2, with D possibly being TRBD2 (5 bases). The CDR3 is 15 residues long. Between the trimmed V and J ends, which lost 4 bases and 7 bases, there was a span of 16 bases. Germline loops: CDR1 SNHLY, CDR2 FYNNEI. CDR3 sequence (DNA): TGTGCCAGCAGTGTAATTCCCCCGAGCGGCGGGGAGCTGTTTTTT. It yields the protein CASSVIPPSGGELFF.

The chain employs TRBV6-1 and TRBJ2-7; the D gene is possibly TRBD1 (5 bases). The V and J ends lost 6 bases and 1 base respectively, with 16 bases between them. This CDR3 comprises 15 residues. Germline-derived CDR1 and CDR2 are MNHNS and SASEGT. DNA of the CDR3: TGTGCCAGCAGCCACCTCTCGCGGACATCCTACGAGCAGTACTTC. Encoded protein: CASSHLSRTSYEQYF.

Points on this clone: The junction and the germline gene differ at one end; a read error may be behind it. J is TRBJ1-3 and V is TRBV7-7; a weak D match, TRBD1 (5 bases). This CDR3 contains 15 residues. Germline V CDR1 and CDR2: SSHAT, FNYEAQ (reference sequence). For the CDR3, the DNA is TGTGCTAGCAGCCGGAGTCAGGGTTCTGGAAACACCATATATTTT. Translating gives CASSRSQGSGNTIYF.

V usage is TRBV7-2 and J usage is TRBJ2-5; D gene unclear. Trimming took 1 base from V and 4 from J, leaving 10 bases between them. The CDR3 runs to 14 residues. Germline CDR1 SGHTA, CDR2 FQGNSA. CDR3 residues: CASSLDGRPETQYF. The CDR3 region has the DNA TGTGCCAGCAGCTTAGATGGCCGGCCAGAGACCCAGTACTTC.

The genes are TRBV29-1 and TRBJ2-1, with D perhaps matching TRBD2 (7 bases). Trimming stripped 4 bases from V and 1 base from J, with 11 bases between. Germline-derived CDR1 and CDR2 are SQVTM and ANQGSEA. The CDR3 contains 14 residues. The CDR3 region is CSVAGGQSYNEQFF. The DNA of the CDR3 is TGCAGCGTTGCGGGAGGACAGTCCTACAATGAGCAGTTCTTC.

Only a few counts were recorded for this clone. V usage is TRBV6-5 and J usage is TRBJ1-2; D is uncertain. V lost 8 bases and J 7 bases, leaving 11 bases between the germline ends. The germline CDR1 and CDR2 sequences are MNHEY and SVGAGI. This CDR3 comprises 11 residues. CDR3 nucleotides: TGTGCCAGCGGGAGAGTTGGTGGCTACACCTTC. Amino acids: CASGRVGGYTF.

This clone has a handful of counts. The rearrangement joins TRBV7-9 to TRBJ2-3; 8 nucleotides match TRBD2. The trim removed 6 bases at V and 6 bases at J, leaving 5 bases unmatched. CDR3 length equals 13 residues. In germline, CDR1 is SEHNR, CDR2 FQNEAQ (reference sequence). CDR3 loop: CASSSGTSDTQYF. The CDR3 nucleotides are TGTGCCAGCAGTTCCGGGACTAGTGATACGCAGTATTTT.

The table lists this clone with a few counts. Other DNA sequences of this sample code for an identical CDR3. The chain joins TRBV18 to TRBJ2-5; D uncertain. CDR3 length equals 11 residues. V lost 3 bases and J 5 bases, leaving 4 bases between the germline ends. Per germline, CDR1 KGHSH and CDR2 LQKENI. The CDR3: CASSPGETQYF. DNA for the CDR3: TGTGCCAGCTCACCGGGCGAGACCCAGTACTTC. Looking up the rest from reference TRBV18 and TRBJ2-5 gives the full variable domain: NAGVMQNPRHLVRRRGQEARLRCSPMKGHSHVYWYRQLPEEGLKFMVYLQKENIIDESGMPKERFSAEFPKEGPSILRIQQVVRGDSAAYFCASSPGETQYFGPGTRLLVL.

V usage is TRBV5-4 and J usage is TRBJ2-5, with D perhaps TRBD2 (5 bases). CDR1 is SGHNT, CDR2 YYREEE, per germline (reference sequence). CDR3 length equals 14 residues. V lost 4 bases, J lost 3 bases, and 13 bases lay in between. CDR3 in amino acids: CASSRRADEETQYF. The CDR3, as DNA: TGTGCCAGCAGCCGGCGGGCTGATGAAGAGACCCAGTACTTC.

The CDR3 sequence: CASSSGAGYGYTF. For the CDR3, the DNA is TGTGCCAGCAGTTCAGGGGCGGGGTATGGCTACACCTTC. The J gene is TRBJ1-2, the V gene TRBV28, with D possibly being TRBD1 (6 bases). The CDR3 is 13 residues long. V was pared by 4 bases and J by 5 bases, with 11 bases between. CDR1 and CDR2 (germline): MDHEN, SYDVKM.

V gene TRBV9 combines with J gene TRBJ2-3, with a tentative D call TRBD2 (6 bases). V lost 2 bases, J lost 4 bases, and 8 bases lay in between. Germline V lookup: CDR1 SGDLS, CDR2 YYNGEE. The CDR3 sequence is 13 residues long. CDR3 region: CASSVWGADTQYF. The CDR3, as DNA: TGTGCCAGCAGCGTTTGGGGGGCAGATACGCAGTATTTT. Together with reference TRBV9 and TRBJ2-3, the CDR3 gives the full variable domain: DSGVTQTPKHLITATGQRVTLRCSPRSGDLSVYWYQQSLDQGLQFLIQYYNGEERAKGNILERFSAQQFPDLHSELNLSSLELGDSALYFCASSVWGADTQYFGPGTRLTVL.

This chain links TRBV7-9 with TRBJ1-3; D not certain. Germline CDR1 and CDR2: SEHNR and FQNEAQ (reference sequence). The CDR3 is made up of 14 amino acids. The V end was cut by 4 bases, the J end by 2 bases, with 9 bases between. CDR3 nucleotides: TGTGCCAGCAGCTACGAGGGCACTGGAAACACCATATATTTT. It codes for CASSYEGTGNTIYF.

This clone has just a few counts. This chain connects TRBV7-2 to TRBJ2-3; TRBD2 is a possible D gene (6 bases). The CDR3 sequence is 15 residues long. V was pared by 3 bases and J by 2 bases, with 12 bases between. Germline V gives CDR1 SGHTA, CDR2 FQGNSA. Here the CDR3 DNA reads TGTGCCAGCAGCTTGGCTAGCGCTCCCACAGATACGCAGTATTTT. As protein: CASSLASAPTDTQYF.

Points on this clone: A read error may be the cause here, since a much bigger clone is one base away. This specimen includes other DNA sequences encoding the same CDR3. The CDR3 region is CASSLDPSTDTQYF. As DNA, the CDR3 is TGTGCCAGCAGCTTGGACCCTAGCACAGATACGCAGTATTTT. This chain connects TRBV5-4 to TRBJ2-3; D not certain. Trimming removed 0 bases from V and 0 bases from J, with 5 bases in between. The CDR3 covers 14 residues. Germline CDR1 is SGHNT and CDR2 is YYREEE (reference sequence).

This clone was counted between two and nine times. The rearrangement uses TRBV7-8 and TRBJ1-5; 7 bases are shared with TRBD1. The germline V gene encodes CDR1 SGHVS and CDR2 FQNEAQ. The CDR3 covers 16 residues. V was clipped by 3 bases and J by 4 bases; unmatched bases: 9. The CDR3 region is CASSLSYGTENQPQHF. In DNA form, the CDR3 reads TGTGCCAGCAGCTTGTCCTACGGGACAGAAAATCAGCCCCAGCATTTT.

This clone showed up just a few times. The genes are TRBV18 and TRBJ2-7, with 7 bases aligning to TRBD1. V gave up 3 bases and J gave up 3 bases; unmatched junction bases: 8. Germline assignment: CDR1 KGHSH and CDR2 LQKENI. The CDR3 sequence is 15 residues long. DNA for the CDR3: TGTGCCAGCTCACCGGCCCAGGGGGTGGTCTACGAGCAGTACTTC. Amino acid sequence: CASSPAQGVVYEQYF.